A single sample is the source of the 16 T cell receptor beta chains below, sequenced in a study of blood T cell repertoires in COVID-19. TCRdb keeps only in-frame clones here, not all; method: immunoSEQ multiplex PCR. Among about 50,000 clones listed, 70% to 90% were seen once. Sequenced material: peripheral blood. The origin of the receptors is a human donor in a cohort sampled during active COVID-19. The donor label of this sample is uncertain.

The chain combines TRBV7-9 with TRBJ2-5, with D perhaps TRBD1 (6 bases). The CDR3 has 14 residues. Germline CDR1 is SEHNR and CDR2 is FQNEAQ (reference sequence). V was clipped by 4 bases and J by 5 bases, with 14 bases between them. The CDR3 loop reads CASSSPWGRETQYF. CDR3 DNA: TGTGCCAGCAGCTCGCCCTGGGGGCGGGAGACCCAGTACTTC.

CDR3 protein: CASSSLAGGQETQYF. The DNA of the CDR3 is TGCGCCAGCAGCTCGCTAGCGGGAGGTCAAGAGACCCAGTACTTC. The V call is TRBV5-1, the J call TRBJ2-5; 11 nucleotides line up with TRBD2. Germline V CDR1 and CDR2: SGHRS, YFSETQ. Germline trimming cut 3 bases from V and 2 bases from J; bases unmatched to any gene: 3. This CDR3 comprises 15 residues.

This clone was counted a single time. This chain uses TRBV5-1 with TRBJ1-1; a weak D match, TRBD1 (5 bases). This CDR3 comprises 13 residues. V lost 4 bases to trimming and J lost 3 bases, with 10 bases between them. Germline V CDR1 and CDR2: SGHRS, YFSETQ. CDR3: CASSRRGDTEAFF. In nucleotides, the CDR3 is TGCGCCAGCAGCCGACGGGGGGACACTGAAGCTTTCTTT.

The chain links TRBV19 to TRBJ1-2; D possibly corresponds to TRBD1 (6 bases). The CDR3 contains 14 residues. Germline CDR1 is LNHDA and CDR2 is SQIVND (reference sequence). Trimming removed 4 bases from V and 1 base from J, with 10 bases in between. DNA of the CDR3: TGTGCCAGTAGTAGACAGGCGAATAACTATGGCTACACCTTC. It translates to CASSRQANNYGYTF.

The J gene is TRBJ1-1, the V gene TRBV5-1; no clear D. The germline V and J ends were trimmed by 0 bases and 1 base, with 7 bases remaining between them. The germline V gene encodes CDR1 SGHRS and CDR2 YFSETQ. The CDR3 has 14 amino acids. The CDR3 nucleotides are TGCGCCAGCAGCTTGGCCGGAGGGAACACTGAAGCTTTCTTT. Encoded protein: CASSLAGGNTEAFF.

The rearrangement uses TRBV25-1 and TRBJ2-5; D may be TRBD2 (6 bases). The V and J ends lost 6 bases and 2 bases respectively, with 10 bases between them. Germline CDR1 is MGHDK and CDR2 is SYGVNS. This CDR3 is built from 13 residues. The CDR3: CASSGAGQETQYF. In nucleotides, the CDR3 is TGTGCCAGCAGCGGTGCGGGGCAAGAGACCCAGTACTTC.

V and J are TRBV6-5 and TRBJ2-1; TRBD2 matches at 11 bases. Trimming at V came to 7 bases and at J to 3 bases, leaving 5 bases not matched to a gene. This CDR3 contains 15 residues. Per germline, CDR1 MNHEY and CDR2 SVGAGI. CDR3 sequence (DNA): TGTGCCAGCATTCCCGGGACTAGCGGCTACAATGAGCAGTTCTTC. Its translation: CASIPGTSGYNEQFF.

The J gene is TRBJ1-2, the V gene TRBV19; 7 positions match TRBD1. Trimming took 5 bases from V and 8 from J; bases not matched to a gene: 11. The CDR3 runs 14 residues. Germline V lookup: CDR1 LNHDA, CDR2 SQIVND (reference sequence). In DNA, the CDR3 is TGTGCCAGTAGTCCCGACTTCCTGACAGGGGGCTACACCTTC. As protein: CASSPDFLTGGYTF.

The V gene is TRBV9, the J gene TRBJ2-3; D perhaps matches TRBD2 (5 bases). CDR3 size: 16 residues. Trimming shortened V by 0 bases and J by 3 bases, and 14 bases separated the two germline ends. Germline V gives CDR1 SGDLS, CDR2 YYNGEE. CDR3 nucleotide sequence: TGTGCCAGCAGCGTAGGGAGTTTGGGCGGGACAGATACGCAGTATTTT. It codes for CASSVGSLGGTDTQYF.

V gene TRBV12-3 or TRBV12-4 combines with J gene TRBJ2-5; D call uncertain. V was clipped by 5 bases and J by 4 bases, with 5 bases between them. The CDR3 sequence is 11 residues long. The DNA of the CDR3 is TGTGCCAGCAGTCCCGGAGAGACCCAGTACTTC. Protein product: CASSPGETQYF.

CDR3 residues: CASSSRDIGNQPQHF. Written as DNA, the CDR3 is TGTGCCAGTAGCTCGAGGGACATCGGGAATCAGCCCCAGCATTTT. This sequence joins TRBV19 and TRBJ1-5, with a tentative D call TRBD1 (6 bases). This CDR3 region has 15 residues. The V and J ends lost 6 bases and 4 bases respectively, with 16 bases between them. Germline V gene sequence: CDR1 LNHDA, CDR2 SQIVND (reference sequence).

The genes are TRBV5-1 and TRBJ2-5, with D perhaps matching TRBD1 (5 bases). The CDR3 is 14 amino acids. The germline V gene has CDR1 SGHRS and CDR2 YFSETQ. Trimming cost V 2 bases and J 0 bases, with 8 bases left between them. CDR3 in amino acids: CASSFRQYQETQYF. The CDR3 DNA reads TGCGCCAGCAGCTTCCGACAGTACCAAGAGACCCAGTACTTC.

In this sample, this clone turned up a few times. The V call is TRBV6-6, the J call TRBJ2-2; TRBD2 is a possible D gene (5 bases). Trimming took off 6 bases at V and 0 bases at J, with 8 bases between the two ends. The CDR3 extends over 14 amino acids. In germline, CDR1 is MNHNY, CDR2 SVGAGI (reference sequence). In nucleotides, the CDR3 is TGTGCCAGCAGCGGGGAGTCGAACACCGGGGAGCTGTTTTTT. This encodes CASSGESNTGELFF.

The V and J genes are TRBV9 and TRBJ2-4; tentatively, D is TRBD1 (6 bases). The length of the CDR3 is 15 residues. From germline, CDR1 is SGDLS and CDR2 YYNGEE. The V and J ends lost 3 bases and 5 bases respectively, with 15 bases between them. In DNA, the CDR3 is TGTGCCAGCAGCGGACTTGGGGGCGCTGAAAACATTCAGTACTTC. Amino acid sequence: CASSGLGGAENIQYF.

The chain carries TRBV7-2 and TRBJ2-1; 9 nucleotides match TRBD1. The germline V gene has CDR1 SGHTA and CDR2 FQGNSA. The trim removed 0 bases at V and 6 bases at J, leaving 0 bases unmatched. CDR3 length: 14 residues. The CDR3, as DNA: TGTGCCAGCAGCTTAGCGACAGGGGGCAATGAGCAGTTCTTC. Its protein is CASSLATGGNEQFF.

This chain links TRBV3-1 (or the pseudogene TRBV3-2) with TRBJ2-3; 9 nucleotides align to TRBD1. The CDR3 covers 15 residues. V shed 4 bases, J shed 2 bases, and the junction held 4 bases outside the gene matches. CDR1 is LGHDT, CDR2 YNNKEL, per germline (reference sequence). CDR3 amino acids: CASSPRTGDTDTQYF. CDR3 sequence (DNA): TGTGCCAGCAGCCCGAGGACAGGGGACACAGATACGCAGTATTTT.